This T cell receptor (beta chain) emerged from a study of cytomegalovirus exposure and HLA in healthy donors. General study results and limits: Among TCR beta chains, those listed as cytomegalovirus-associated numbered approximately 150.

A word on this clone: Its target is not known.

The PCR had 60 Vbeta and 13 Jbeta primers. Generated by immunoSEQ multiplex PCR, the TCRdb table keeps only in-frame clones and is missing some. This sample carries fewer than 200,000 clones, around 76% of them seen once, and the ten largest clones take approximately 1.5%. V shed 2 bases and J shed 0 bases, with 8 bases lying between them. CDR3 size: 14 residues. The germline CDR1 and CDR2 sequences are MNHEY and SMNVEV (reference sequence). This TCR derives from a girl aged 10-17 years in good health and CMV-seropositive. V is TRBV27 and J is TRBJ2-7; D is unresolved. The sample was PBMCs. CDR3 sequence: CASSLDAGSYEQYF. CDR3 nucleotides: TGTGCCAGCAGTTTAGATGCAGGCTCCTACGAGCAGTACTTC.